Below are 22 T cell receptor beta chains sequenced from a single sample in a study of technical replicates of blood from a handful of donors. Profiling relied on immunoSEQ multiplex PCR, and the TCRdb table lists in-frame clones only, not all of them. The sample consists of about 97,000 clones, roughly 96% of them appearing once. Sample: T cells isolated from PBMCs. The receptor set was obtained from a human donor in good health.

CDR3 residues: CASQRDWGYTF. In nucleotides, the CDR3 is TGTGCCAGCCAACGCGATTGGGGCTACACCTTC. The chain couples TRBV19 to TRBJ1-2; unclear D gene. The CDR3 has 11 residues. The V gene's germline CDR1 is LNHDA and CDR2 SQIVND (reference sequence). Trimming stripped 9 bases from V and 8 bases from J, with 13 bases between.

The chain employs TRBV9 and TRBJ2-1; 10 bases align to TRBD2. The CDR3 length is 14 residues. Germline CDR1 and CDR2: SGDLS and YYNGEE. J lost 9 bases, V lost 0 bases, and 3 bases had no gene match. CDR3 sequence: CASSVGLAGVEQFF. CDR3 coding DNA: TGTGCCAGCAGCGTAGGGCTAGCGGGAGTTGAGCAGTTCTTC.

The chain couples TRBV5-4 to TRBJ2-3; 7 bases are shared with TRBD1. The CDR3 sequence is 14 residues long. The V gene end was trimmed by 3 bases and the J gene end by 1 base; junction bases not matched to a gene: 2. Germline V gives CDR1 SGHNT, CDR2 YYREEE (reference sequence). The CDR3 loop is CASSSGTGTDTQYF. CDR3 nucleotides: TGTGCCAGCAGCTCGGGGACAGGCACAGATACGCAGTATTTT.

This rearrangement joins TRBV13 to TRBJ2-7; a weak D match, TRBD1 (6 bases). V was trimmed by 5 bases and J by 2 bases, leaving 19 bases between them. From germline, CDR1 is PRHDT and CDR2 FYEKMQ (reference sequence). This CDR3 region has 16 residues. The CDR3 region is CASSDGQTGAPYEQYF. The DNA of the CDR3 is TGTGCCAGCAGCGACGGACAGACTGGAGCGCCCTACGAGCAGTACTTC.

V is TRBV10-3 and J is TRBJ2-7; a weak D match, TRBD1 (6 bases). The V and J ends lost 8 bases and 1 base respectively, with 12 bases between them. CDR3 length: 13 residues. Germline values: CDR1 ENHRY, CDR2 SYGVKD. The CDR3 loop is CAIYRAASYEQYF. The CDR3 region has the DNA TGTGCCATCTACAGGGCGGCGTCCTACGAGCAGTACTTC.

This sequence joins TRBV5-6 and TRBJ2-1; the D is unclear. From germline, CDR1 is SGHDT and CDR2 YYEEEE. This CDR3 is built from 11 residues. Trimming pared 4 bases from V and 9 bases from J, leaving 8 bases between. CDR3 in DNA: TGTGCCAGCAGCACGAGTCGTGAGCAGTTCTTC. Protein product: CASSTSREQFF.

V gene TRBV6-5 combines with J gene TRBJ2-3, with D possibly TRBD2 on 5 matching bases. The CDR3 has 12 residues. Between the trimmed V and J ends, which lost 4 bases and 5 bases, there was a span of 7 bases. In germline, CDR1 is MNHEY, CDR2 SVGAGI. CDR3 in amino acids: CASSWTGDTQYF. DNA of the CDR3: TGTGCCAGCAGTTGGACTGGAGATACGCAGTATTTT.

This clone was found once. The chain has TRBV29-1 and TRBJ2-6; D may be TRBD1 (5 bases). The CDR3 runs 17 residues. Germline-derived CDR1 and CDR2 are SQVTM and ANQGSEA. V was shortened by 1 base and J by 0 bases, with 13 bases between the two germline ends. DNA of the CDR3: TGCAGCGTTGAAGTTGAACAGGATAGCTCTGGGGCCAACGTCCTGACTTTC. Translating it yields CSVEVEQDSSGANVLTF.

V gene TRBV23-1 combines with J gene TRBJ2-3, with TRBD1 identical over 10 bases. TRBV23-1 is filed as an ORF, its function uncertain. V dropped 6 bases and J dropped 2; count of bases not matched to a gene: 8. The CDR3 covers 16 residues. CDR3 sequence: CASSQGQGSATDTQYF. The CDR3, as DNA: TGCGCCAGCAGCCAGGGACAGGGGTCCGCCACAGATACGCAGTATTTT.

The rearrangement joins TRBV10-3 to TRBJ1-3; D is perhaps TRBD1 (5 bases). V gave up 10 bases and J gave up 0 bases, with 13 bases separating them. In germline, CDR1 is ENHRY, CDR2 SYGVKD. The CDR3 covers 14 residues. CDR3 loop: CATGYSHSGNTIYF. In nucleotides, the CDR3 is TGTGCCACAGGGTACAGCCACTCTGGAAACACCATATATTTT.

The chain has TRBV10-3 and TRBJ1-1; D is uncertain. The CDR3 is made up of 15 amino acids. V was cut by 9 bases and J by 4 bases, with 21 bases left in between. Germline V gene lookup returns CDR1 ENHRY and CDR2 SYGVKD. The CDR3 sequence: CAITYGREGGTEAFF. The CDR3 DNA reads as TGTGCCATTACTTATGGCAGAGAAGGAGGCACTGAAGCTTTCTTT.

This chain connects TRBV5-6 to TRBJ1-2; TRBD1 matches at 9 bases. J lost 4 bases, V lost 3 bases, and 10 bases had no gene match. The CDR3 consists of 16 residues. The germline V gene has CDR1 SGHDT and CDR2 YYEEEE. CDR3 amino acids: CASSSWAQTGGYGYTF. The CDR3 DNA sequence: TGTGCCAGCAGCTCCTGGGCACAGACAGGGGGCTATGGCTACACCTTC.

The genes are TRBV19 and TRBJ2-2, with TRBD2 identical over 7 bases. The CDR3 has 18 amino acids. Per germline, CDR1 LNHDA and CDR2 SQIVND (reference sequence). Trimming cost V 4 bases and J 4 bases; bases outside gene matches: 15. The CDR3 DNA follows: TGTGCCAGTAGTAAGCGGGCGGGAGACCCGACAGTCACCGGGGAGCTGTTTTTT. Its protein product is CASSKRAGDPTVTGELFF.

The J gene is TRBJ2-5, the V gene TRBV2; D ambiguous. V was cut by 6 bases and J by 5 bases, with 10 bases left in between. The CDR3 runs to 12 residues. Germline CDR1 is SNHLY and CDR2 is FYNNEI. For the CDR3, the DNA is TGTGCCAGCAGCGCTGCCGGGGAGACCCAGTACTTC. Its protein product is CASSAAGETQYF.

CDR3 sequence (DNA): TGTGCCAGCGGGCCAGGGTTTAGTGAGCAGTTCTTC. Protein sequence: CASGPGFSEQFF. The J gene is TRBJ2-1, the V gene TRBV7-3, with a weak D call TRBD1 (5 bases). V dropped 8 bases and J dropped 9 bases, with 14 bases sitting between them. Germline loops: CDR1 SGHTA, CDR2 FQGTGA. The CDR3 is 12 residues long.

V and J are TRBV5-4 and TRBJ2-1, with 8 positions matching TRBD2. The CDR3 runs 16 residues. V was clipped by 1 base and J by 5 bases; unmatched bases: 8. In germline, CDR1 is SGHNT, CDR2 YYREEE (reference sequence). CDR3 sequence: CASSLLRGRINNEQFF. In DNA form, the CDR3 reads TGTGCCAGCAGCTTGCTTCGCGGGAGGATCAACAATGAGCAGTTCTTC. Variable domain in full (rest from reference TRBV5-4 and TRBJ2-1): ETGVTQSPTHLIKTRGQQVTLRCSSQSGHNTVSWYQQALGQGPQFIFQYYREEENGRGNFPPRFSGLQFPNYSSELNVNALELDDSALYLCASSLLRGRINNEQFFGPGTRLTVL.

The chain links TRBV6-1 to TRBJ2-7; perhaps TRBD2 as D (6 bases). The CDR3 extends over 15 amino acids. Germline CDR1 reads MNHNS; CDR2 reads SASEGT. The ends were cut back, 5 bases at V and 3 bases at J, with 17 bases in the middle. Here the CDR3 reads CASSPSLLADYEQYF. In DNA, the CDR3 is TGTGCCAGCAGTCCTTCCCTGTTAGCGGACTACGAGCAGTACTTC.

V gene TRBV5-4 combines with J gene TRBJ2-1; 8 bases agree with TRBD2. There are 14 residues in the CDR3. V shed 7 bases, J shed 4 bases, and the junction held 7 bases outside the gene matches. Per the germline V gene, CDR1 is SGHNT and CDR2 is YYREEE (reference sequence). The DNA for the CDR3 is TGTGCCAGCGGAGCTAGCGGGTCTTACAATGAGCAGTTCTTC. Its protein is CASGASGSYNEQFF.

The chain combines TRBV4-3 with TRBJ2-1, with D maybe TRBD2 (6 bases). CDR1 and CDR2 from the germline V gene are LGHNA and YSLEER. The CDR3 totals 18 residues. V was trimmed by 2 bases and J by 5 bases, leaving 22 bases between them. The CDR3 loop is CASSQRPSSAGYHNEQFF. CDR3 in DNA: TGCGCCAGCAGCCAAAGGCCCTCCTCGGCGGGATACCACAATGAGCAGTTCTTC.

V and J are TRBV4-1 and TRBJ1-4; D unresolved. V was trimmed by 6 bases and J by 5 bases, leaving 10 bases between them. The length of the CDR3 is 13 residues. Germline assignment: CDR1 MGHRA and CDR2 YSYEKL. In nucleotides, the CDR3 is TGCGCCAGCAGTCACACGGAGAATGAAAAACTGTTTTTT. Amino acids: CASSHTENEKLFF.

The J gene is TRBJ1-1, the V gene TRBV28; TRBD1 is a possible D gene (6 bases). The V end lost 9 bases, the J end lost 1 base, and 15 bases lay between the germline ends. CDR1 MDHEN and CDR2 SYDVKM come from the germline V gene. The CDR3 is 14 amino acids. CDR3: CASSQRGWNTEAFF. The CDR3 nucleotides are TGTGCCAGTTCACAAAGGGGGTGGAACACTGAAGCTTTCTTT.

The chain carries TRBV2 and TRBJ2-5, with 10 nucleotides matching TRBD2. CDR1 and CDR2 from the germline V gene are SNHLY and FYNNEI. V trimming: 6 bases; J trimming: 0 bases; junction bases outside the gene matches: 7. This CDR3 spans 16 amino acids. CDR3 sequence: CASSHPTSGYQETQYF. CDR3 nucleotide sequence: TGTGCCAGCAGCCACCCGACTAGCGGGTACCAAGAGACCCAGTACTTC.